This entry is about one TCR beta chain. Its antigen is unknown. The sample belongs to a study of vaccination and CD4 T cells after COVID-19. Sequencing of cultured CD4+ T cell DNA used the Oncomine TCR Beta short-read assay. TCRdb used MiXCR to reprocess the PCR reads, holding one entry per CDR3 protein. The profile shows around 11,000 distinct CDR3 sequences, 60% to 70% of them singletons. The CDR3 is made up of 14 amino acids. V lost 4 bases and J lost 3, with 12 bases in between. Germline values: CDR1 SNHLY, CDR2 FYNNEI. The study's findings and limits: Convalescent patients showed a median around 85% of reactive clones that were seen only post-vaccination. Median SARS-CoV-2-reactive clonotype numbers went from roughly 21 to 40; this increase was not significant. Convalescent patients displayed spike mono-reactivity in 304 of 307 vaccine-specific clones.

Treatment here: approximately 11-day PBMC culture with coronavirus spike peptide pools or control peptides (ViraFEST assay). Sequenced input: CD4+ T cells from blood, cultured in vitro. The receptor comes from a human donor who had recovered from COVID-19. This chain joins TRBV2 and TRBJ1-2; D is perhaps TRBD1 (6 bases). The CDR3 nucleotides are TGTGCCAGCAGTGCACAGGGTTTGGACTATGGCTACACCTTC. The encoded protein is CASSAQGLDYGYTF.